This T cell receptor beta chain is from a study of T-cell memory formation after mild COVID-19. This CDR3 spans 15 amino acids. Per the germline V gene, CDR1 is SGHRS and CDR2 is YFSETQ. V lost 2 bases, J lost 5 bases, and 5 bases stayed unmatched. Via MiXCR, TCRdb re-called the 5' RACE reads, giving one row per CDR3 protein. The sample records 100,000 to 150,000 distinct CDR3 sequences, approximately 6.3% being singletons. The sequenced sample was PBMCs or a T cell subset sorted from them (not recorded which). V gene TRBV5-1 combines with J gene TRBJ2-1; TRBD1 matches at 9 bases. The clonotype originates from an adult woman who had mild COVID-19 (a few samples of this study predate the infection). Cell type and time point are not known. The CDR3: CASSFRDRVDNEQFF. In nucleotides, the CDR3 is TGCGCCAGCAGCTTCCGGGACAGGGTGGACAATGAGCAGTTCTTC.